These 23 T cell receptor beta chains came from one sample sequenced in a study of regulatory T cells in long-lasting Graves disease. The sample's time point: persistent/refractory GD, antithyroid drugs over 5 years with positive TRAb. PBMCs were the source of the RNA used for TCR sequencing. With iRepertoire HTBI primers and Arm-PCR of CDR3 regions, TCR beta libraries were built. TCRdb reprocessed the multiplex PCR reads via MiXCR and lists one record per CDR3 protein. The sample has over 250,000 distinct CDR3 sequences, roughly a fifth seen once. The source material was peripheral blood mononuclear cells (PBMCs), sampled when the disease was refractory, from a patient treated with antithyroid drugs. The receptor source for this set is a female donor with Graves disease.

The chain recombines TRBV20-1 with TRBJ2-7; TRBD1 might be the D (6 bases). This CDR3 is 13 amino acids long. Trimming cost V 2 bases and J 4 bases, with 12 bases left between them. CDR1 is DFQATT, CDR2 SNEGSKA, per germline (reference sequence). The CDR3 DNA sequence: TGCAGTGCTAGATCCCGGGACATTTACGAGCAGTACTTC. Its translation is CSARSRDIYEQYF.

In its sample, this clonotype was seen many times. This chain joins TRBV11-2 and TRBJ1-2, with D possibly being TRBD1 (5 bases). The CDR3 has 13 amino acids. V lost 6 bases to trimming and J lost 8 bases, with 16 bases between them. Germline V lookup: CDR1 SGHAT, CDR2 FQNNGV. CDR3 in amino acids: CASRTERGFGYTF. The CDR3 DNA sequence: TGTGCCAGCAGGACGGAGAGGGGCTTCGGCTACACCTTC.

The V gene is TRBV7-9, the J gene TRBJ1-1; perhaps TRBD1 as D (6 bases). This CDR3 region has 16 residues. V was clipped by 4 bases and J by 1 base, with 16 bases between them. Germline CDR1 reads SEHNR; CDR2 reads FQNEAQ (reference sequence). The CDR3 sequence is CASSSPDRFKNTEAFF. CDR3 DNA: TGTGCCAGCAGCTCCCCCGACAGGTTCAAGAACACTGAAGCTTTCTTT. Complete variable domain (other parts from reference TRBV7-9 and TRBJ1-1): DTGVSQNPRHKITKRGQNVTFRCDPISEHNRLYWYRQTLGQGPEFLTYFQNEAQLEKSRLLSDRFSAERPKGSFSTLEIQRTEQGDSAMYLCASSSPDRFKNTEAFFGQGTRLTVV.

Note on this clonotype: At one of its ends the junction is not consistent with the germline gene, which may arise from a read error. The chain is built from TRBV30 and TRBJ2-7; a possible D gene is TRBD2 (6 bases). Germline loops: CDR1 GTSNPN, CDR2 SVGIG (reference sequence). The CDR3 is made up of 13 amino acids. The CDR3 protein is CAWSVVSGGEQCF. Written as DNA, the CDR3 is TGTGCCTGGAGTGTTGTTAGCGGAGGCGAGCAGTGCTTC.

This clonotype was counted between two and nine times. The DNA for the CDR3 is TGTGCCAGCAGTTACTCGTGGGGGCCCCTCCACTTT. This codes for CASSYSWGPLHF. This chain uses TRBV6-2 or TRBV6-3 with TRBJ1-6; D possibly corresponds to TRBD1 (5 bases). The V gene lost 0 bases and the J gene lost 13 bases, with 7 bases spanning the gap. CDR3 length: 12 residues. The germline V gene has CDR1 MNHEY and CDR2 SVGEGT.

This clonotype was recorded at least ten times. The rearrangement joins TRBV27 to TRBJ1-1; D not resolved. Germline V gene sequence: CDR1 MNHEY, CDR2 SMNVEV (reference sequence). This CDR3 is built from 15 residues. V was pared by 5 bases and J by 4 bases, with 17 bases between. This CDR3 is CASSPYARDGTEAFF. CDR3 sequence (DNA): TGTGCCAGCAGTCCGTATGCCCGTGACGGCACTGAAGCTTTCTTT.

This clonotype was observed a few times. The chain recombines TRBV5-5 with TRBJ1-1; D is unclear. V was pared by 1 base and J by 0 bases, with 16 bases between. The CDR3 consists of 17 residues. Germline CDR1 SGHKS, CDR2 YYEKEE (reference sequence). The CDR3 DNA reads as TGTGCCAGCAGCTTGTCGATCAAAGGGTTTATGAACACTGAAGCTTTCTTT. Translating gives CASSLSIKGFMNTEAFF.

This clonotype has ten or more counts. The chain joins TRBV2 to TRBJ2-2, with D perhaps being TRBD1 or TRBD2 (5 bases each). From germline, CDR1 is SNHLY and CDR2 FYNNEI. Trimming removed 6 bases at V and 6 bases at J, with 20 bases between. This CDR3 spans 16 amino acids. The CDR3, as DNA: TGTGCCAGCAGCCGCCGGGACCCAAGGGGAGCCGGGGAGCTGTTTTTT. Amino acids: CASSRRDPRGAGELFF.

This clonotype was observed many times. The V call is TRBV4-3, the J call TRBJ1-2, with TRBD1 matching 8 bases. The ends lost 4 bases at V and 2 bases at J; junction bases unmatched: 6. The CDR3 contains 15 residues. Germline V gene sequence: CDR1 LGHNA, CDR2 YSLEER. CDR3 sequence (DNA): TGCGCCAGCAGCCTGGGACAGGCGTCCAACTATGGCTACACCTTC. Translation gives CASSLGQASNYGYTF.

This clonotype was seen many times. This chain uses TRBV28 with TRBJ1-5, with 8 bases lining up with TRBD1. V dropped 1 base and J dropped 7; count of bases not matched to a gene: 21. In germline, CDR1 is MDHEN, CDR2 SYDVKM. This CDR3 spans 20 amino acids. CDR3: CASSLSIPPGQVTPRQPQHF. The CDR3 coding sequence is TGTGCCAGCAGTTTATCTATCCCGCCGGGACAGGTGACCCCCCGGCAGCCCCAGCATTTT.

The chain uses TRBV20-1 and TRBJ2-5; tentative D call: TRBD1 (6 bases). Germline lookup yields CDR1 DFQATT and CDR2 SNEGSKA (reference sequence). CDR3 length: 14 amino acids. The V end was cut by 0 bases, the J end by 4 bases, with 12 bases between. The CDR3 is CSARDGGTGETQYF. The CDR3 DNA reads as TGCAGTGCTAGAGATGGGGGCACGGGAGAGACCCAGTACTTC.

This chain connects TRBV3-1 to TRBJ2-1, with TRBD2 identical over 7 bases. The germline gives CDR1 LGHDT, CDR2 YNNKEL (reference sequence). CDR3 size: 13 residues. Trimming at V came to 3 bases and at J to 11 bases, leaving 7 bases not matched to a gene. The CDR3 is CASSHGTGLKQFF. In nucleotides, the CDR3 is TGTGCCAGCAGCCATGGAACGGGACTAAAGCAGTTCTTC.

This clonotype was counted a few times. The chain uses TRBV28 and TRBJ2-1; D not certain. This CDR3 contains 13 residues. V gave up 3 bases and J gave up 4 bases, with 7 bases separating them. Germline lookup yields CDR1 MDHEN and CDR2 SYDVKM. CDR3 sequence: CASSLKEYNEQFF. In DNA form, the CDR3 reads TGTGCCAGCAGTTTGAAAGAGTACAATGAGCAGTTCTTC. The full variable domain, its missing parts supplied by reference TRBV28 and TRBJ2-1, is DVKVTQSSRYLVKRTGEKVFLECVQDMDHENMFWYRQDPGLGLRLIYFSYDVKMKEKGDIPEGYSVSREKKERFSLILESASTNQTSMYLCASSLKEYNEQFFGPGTRLTVL.

This clonotype has a handful of counts. The chain joins TRBV7-8 to TRBJ2-2; D gene unclear. V dropped 1 base and J dropped 4 bases, with 13 bases sitting between them. Germline V gene lookup returns CDR1 SGHVS and CDR2 FQNEAQ. The CDR3 is made up of 16 amino acids. CDR3 region: CASSLEYGGLTGELFF. The CDR3 bases are TGTGCCAGCAGCTTAGAATACGGTGGGCTCACCGGGGAGCTGTTTTTT.

This clonotype showed up just once. A read error may produce the germline difference seen at one junction end. V is TRBV11-2 and J is TRBJ2-5; 8 nucleotides agree with TRBD1. The CDR3 runs to 15 residues. From germline, CDR1 is SGHAT and CDR2 FQNNGV. CDR3 loop: CASSFWTGSSEHRFF. Written as DNA, the CDR3 is TGTGCCAGCAGCTTTTGGACAGGGAGCTCGGAGCATAGGTTCTTC.

This clonotype was recorded a few times. This chain connects TRBV7-8 to TRBJ2-5, with TRBD1 identical over 7 bases. CDR1 is SGHVS, CDR2 FQNEAQ, per germline. CDR3 length equals 19 residues. With 5 bases clipped from V and 3 bases from J, the junction kept 21 bases outside the gene matches. The CDR3, as DNA: TGTGCCAGCAGCATCCAGTTGCATACCTATGGGACAGTGGAAGAGACCCAGTACTTC. Its translation is CASSIQLHTYGTVEETQYF.

This clonotype was detected many times. The chain joins TRBV7-2 to TRBJ2-7; the match to TRBD1 covers 9 bases. CDR1 and CDR2 from the germline V gene are SGHTA and FQGNSA. V dropped 5 bases and J dropped 3; count of bases not matched to a gene: 8. The CDR3 is 15 residues long. CDR3 DNA sequence: TGTGCCAGCAGCCATCGCGGACAGGGGCTCTACGAGCAGTACTTC. This gives the protein CASSHRGQGLYEQYF.

This clonotype was recorded many times. The V and J genes are TRBV7-2 and TRBJ2-7, with D possibly TRBD1 on 5 matching bases. Germline V CDR1 and CDR2: SGHTA, FQGNSA. The CDR3 totals 14 residues. Trimming left V 2 bases short and J 0 bases short, with 8 bases between. CDR3 coding DNA: TGTGCCAGCAGCTTACACAGGAGCTCCTACGAGCAGTACTTC. It specifies CASSLHRSSYEQYF.

This clonotype was recorded at least ten times. The chain is built from TRBV28 and TRBJ2-5, with D perhaps TRBD1 or TRBD2 (7 bases each). This CDR3 is built from 16 residues. Trimming left V 4 bases short and J 1 base short, with 16 bases between. The V gene's germline CDR1 is MDHEN and CDR2 SYDVKM. The CDR3 region has the DNA TGTGCCAGCAGTTCTCCGGCGGGGGACAGCCAAGAGACCCAGTACTTC. It specifies CASSSPAGDSQETQYF. The whole variable domain, filled in from reference TRBV28 and TRBJ2-5, reads DVKVTQSSRYLVKRTGEKVFLECVQDMDHENMFWYRQDPGLGLRLIYFSYDVKMKEKGDIPEGYSVSREKKERFSLILESASTNQTSMYLCASSSPAGDSQETQYFGPGTRLLVL.

Remarks on this clonotype: This may be a read error: a much more frequent sequence differs by one nucleotide. The gene calls are TRBV2 and TRBJ2-7; 10 bases are a match to TRBD2. The germline V gene encodes CDR1 SNHLY and CDR2 FYNNEI. Germline trimming cut 2 bases from V and 7 bases from J; bases unmatched to any gene: 2. The CDR3 has 13 amino acids. CDR3 in amino acids: CASSELAGVEQYF. For the CDR3, the DNA is TGTGCCAGCAGTGAACTAGCGGGAGTAGAGCAGTACTTC.

The chain carries TRBV20-1 and TRBJ2-7; D is perhaps TRBD1 (5 bases). Trimming pared 0 bases from V and 6 bases from J, leaving 9 bases between. The germline V gene has CDR1 DFQATT and CDR2 SNEGSKA (reference sequence). The CDR3 totals 12 residues. The chain's CDR3 is CSARDGAPEQYF. The CDR3 DNA is TGCAGTGCTAGAGATGGGGCGCCCGAGCAGTACTTC.

This chain joins TRBV7-2 and TRBJ2-7, with unresolved D. The CDR3 totals 13 residues. Germline V CDR1 and CDR2: SGHTA, FQGNSA. With 2 bases removed from V and 5 bases from J, the gap between germline ends came to 10 bases. The CDR3 sequence: CASSLNLVDEQYF. The CDR3 DNA reads as TGTGCCAGCAGCTTAAATTTGGTGGACGAGCAGTACTTC.

This clonotype was counted once. J is TRBJ2-1 and V is TRBV4-1, with D unresolved. The CDR3 is 13 residues long. CDR1 is MGHRA, CDR2 YSYEKL, per germline. V was pared by 6 bases and J by 4 bases, with 10 bases between. The CDR3 DNA follows: TGCGCCAGCAGTTACCAAATTTACAATGAGCAGTTCTTC. Translating it yields CASSYQIYNEQFF.